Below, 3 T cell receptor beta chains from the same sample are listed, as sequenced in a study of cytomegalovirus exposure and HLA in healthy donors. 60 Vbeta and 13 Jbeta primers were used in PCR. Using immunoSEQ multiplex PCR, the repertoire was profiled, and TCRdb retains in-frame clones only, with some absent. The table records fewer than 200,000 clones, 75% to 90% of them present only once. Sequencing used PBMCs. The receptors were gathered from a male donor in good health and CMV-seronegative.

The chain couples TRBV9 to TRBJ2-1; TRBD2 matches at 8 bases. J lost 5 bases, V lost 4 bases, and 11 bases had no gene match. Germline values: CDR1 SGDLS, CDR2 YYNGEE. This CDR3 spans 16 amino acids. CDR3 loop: CASSSRTGGGDNEQFF. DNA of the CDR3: TGTGCCAGCAGCTCTCGGACGGGGGGGGGAGACAATGAGCAGTTCTTC.

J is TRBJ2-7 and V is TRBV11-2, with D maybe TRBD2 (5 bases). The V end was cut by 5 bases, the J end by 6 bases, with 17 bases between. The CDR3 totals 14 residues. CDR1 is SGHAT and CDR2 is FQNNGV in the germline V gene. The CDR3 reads CASSPGWEPREQYF. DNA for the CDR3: TGTGCCAGCAGCCCAGGATGGGAGCCACGCGAGCAGTACTTC.

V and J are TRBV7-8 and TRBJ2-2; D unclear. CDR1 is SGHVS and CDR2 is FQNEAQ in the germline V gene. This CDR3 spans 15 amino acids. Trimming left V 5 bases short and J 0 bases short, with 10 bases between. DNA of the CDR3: TGTGCCAGCAGCCCGGGTGGAGCGAACACCGGGGAGCTGTTTTTT. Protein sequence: CASSPGGANTGELFF.